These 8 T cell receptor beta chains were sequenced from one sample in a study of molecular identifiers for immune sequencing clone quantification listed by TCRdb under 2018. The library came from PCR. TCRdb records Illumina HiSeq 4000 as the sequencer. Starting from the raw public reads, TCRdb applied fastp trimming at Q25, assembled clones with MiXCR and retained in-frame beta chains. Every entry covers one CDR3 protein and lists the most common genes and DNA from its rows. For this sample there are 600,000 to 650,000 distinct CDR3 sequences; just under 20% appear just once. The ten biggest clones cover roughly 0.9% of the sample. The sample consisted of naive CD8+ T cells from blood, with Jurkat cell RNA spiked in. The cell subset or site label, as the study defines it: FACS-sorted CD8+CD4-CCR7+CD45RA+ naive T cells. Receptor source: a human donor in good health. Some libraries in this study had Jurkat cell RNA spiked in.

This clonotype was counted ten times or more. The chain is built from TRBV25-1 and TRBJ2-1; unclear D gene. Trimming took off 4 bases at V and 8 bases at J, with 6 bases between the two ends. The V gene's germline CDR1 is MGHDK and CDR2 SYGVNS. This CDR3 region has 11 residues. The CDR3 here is CASSVVDEQFF. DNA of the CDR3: TGTGCCAGCAGTGTAGTCGATGAGCAGTTCTTC.

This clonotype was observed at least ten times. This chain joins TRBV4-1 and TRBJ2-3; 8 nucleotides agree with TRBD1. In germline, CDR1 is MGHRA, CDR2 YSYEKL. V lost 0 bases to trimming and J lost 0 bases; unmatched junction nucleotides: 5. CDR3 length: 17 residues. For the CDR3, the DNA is TGCGCCAGCAGCCAAGACCGGACAGGGCATAGCACAGATACGCAGTATTTT. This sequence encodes CASSQDRTGHSTDTQYF.

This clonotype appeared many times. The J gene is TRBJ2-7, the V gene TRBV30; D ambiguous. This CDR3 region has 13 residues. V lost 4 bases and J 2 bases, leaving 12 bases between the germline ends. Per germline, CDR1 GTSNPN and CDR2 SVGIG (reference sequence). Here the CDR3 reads CAWIDIVTYEQYF. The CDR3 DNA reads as TGTGCCTGGATTGATATAGTGACCTACGAGCAGTACTTC.

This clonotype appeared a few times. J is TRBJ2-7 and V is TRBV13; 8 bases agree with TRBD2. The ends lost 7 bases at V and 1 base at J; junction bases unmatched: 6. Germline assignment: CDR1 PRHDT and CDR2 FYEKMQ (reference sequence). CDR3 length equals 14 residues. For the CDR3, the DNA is TGTGCCAGCAACATGCGGGGGGCATCCTACGAGCAGTACTTC. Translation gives CASNMRGASYEQYF.

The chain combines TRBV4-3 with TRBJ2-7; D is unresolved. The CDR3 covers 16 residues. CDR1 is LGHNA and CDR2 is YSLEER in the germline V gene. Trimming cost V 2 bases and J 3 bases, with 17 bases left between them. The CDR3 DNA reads TGCGCCAGCAGCCAACAATTTCCCGACGGCTACTACGAGCAGTACTTC. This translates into CASSQQFPDGYYEQYF.

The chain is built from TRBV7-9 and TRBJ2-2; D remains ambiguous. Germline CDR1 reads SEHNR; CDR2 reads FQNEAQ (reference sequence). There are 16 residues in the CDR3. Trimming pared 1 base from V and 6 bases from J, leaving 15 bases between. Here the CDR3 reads CASSLGTIVFSGELFF. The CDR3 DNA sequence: TGTGCCAGCAGCTTAGGGACGATAGTGTTTTCCGGGGAGCTGTTTTTT.

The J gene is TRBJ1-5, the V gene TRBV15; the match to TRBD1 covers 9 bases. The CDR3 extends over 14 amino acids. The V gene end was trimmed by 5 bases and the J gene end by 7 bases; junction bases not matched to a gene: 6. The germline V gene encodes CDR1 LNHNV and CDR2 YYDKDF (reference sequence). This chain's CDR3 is CATSEGQGRQPQHF. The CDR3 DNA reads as TGTGCCACCAGCGAGGGACAGGGACGCCAGCCCCAGCATTTT.

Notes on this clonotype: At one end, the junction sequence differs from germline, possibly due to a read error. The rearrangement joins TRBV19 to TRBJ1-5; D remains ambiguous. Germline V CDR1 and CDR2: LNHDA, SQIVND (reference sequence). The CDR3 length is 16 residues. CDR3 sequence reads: CASSVLFSGSNRPQHF. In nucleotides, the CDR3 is TGTGCCAGTAGTGTTTTATTTTCGGGTAGCAATCGGCCCCAGCATTTT.